This T cell receptor beta chain came from a study of human T cells and chemical hapten exposure. The time point denotes: patch test 2, 6 weeks after DPC sensitization. Indicated treatment: therapeutic diphenylcyclopropenone sensitization with weekly scalp DPC. Drawing of blood took place ahead of applying each patch test. Of note for this clonotype: What it recognizes is unknown.

Study results and limitations: PT1 expanded TCR numbers tracked positively with patch test score.

The CDR3 contains 16 residues. Germline assignment: CDR1 LGHDT and CDR2 YNNKEL (reference sequence). The V gene lost 1 base and the J gene lost 5 bases, with 17 bases spanning the gap. Original data processing: TCRs per sample had a median of roughly 93,000 and ranged from about 23,224 to 700,000. Via MiXCR, TCRdb re-called the RACE reads, giving one row per CDR3 protein. These V and J calls derive from TCRdb rather than the authors' analysis. The sample has around 360,000 distinct CDR3 sequences, under 6.5% seen once. The receptor was isolated from a woman in her late teens or twenties with alopecia areata. Some clones in this sample may be carry-over from other donors' samples. The gene calls are TRBV3-1 and TRBJ2-5, with D perhaps matching TRBD1 (6 bases). The input for sequencing was whole blood, taken in connection with sensitization to the hapten diphenylcyclopropenone (DPC). The CDR3, as DNA: TGTGCCAGCAGCCAAGGGGACACCAGGGGACGGGAGACCCAGTACTTC. Amino acid sequence: CASSQGDTRGRETQYF.